This T cell receptor (beta chain) was recorded in a study of shared clonotypes between healthy human individuals. General observations from the study: When naive CD4 clonotypes were compared across a handful of donors, 5% to 5.5% were shared.

A note on this clone: The antigen remains undetermined.

At the deep level, the assay was run. Every subset's genomic DNA went evenly onto several immunoSEQ plates. Profiled with immunoSEQ multiplex PCR; TCRdb holds only in-frame clones, not every one. The sample lists around 1.5 million clones; around 98% were seen once. V lost 3 bases and J lost 1; bases outside the gene matches: 8. This CDR3 is built from 16 residues. Germline V gene sequence: CDR1 MNHEY, CDR2 SMNVEV (reference sequence). Sequencing input: naive CD4+ T cells sorted from blood. The subset: CD45RA+ positively selected. The source of this sequence is a man aged 25-45 years in good health. The chain has TRBV27 and TRBJ2-7, with 8 bases lining up with TRBD2. The CDR3 DNA is TGTGCCAGCAGTTTTTTGGTAGCGGGACGGTCCTACGAGCAGTACTTC. Its protein is CASSFLVAGRSYEQYF.